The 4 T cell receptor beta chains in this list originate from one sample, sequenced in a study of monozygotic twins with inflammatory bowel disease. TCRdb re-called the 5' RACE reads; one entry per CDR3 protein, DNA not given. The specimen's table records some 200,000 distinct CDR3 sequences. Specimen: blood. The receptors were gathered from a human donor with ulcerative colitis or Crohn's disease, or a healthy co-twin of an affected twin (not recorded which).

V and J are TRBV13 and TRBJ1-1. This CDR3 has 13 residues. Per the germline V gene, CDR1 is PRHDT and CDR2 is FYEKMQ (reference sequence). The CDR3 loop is CASSLMSGTEAFF.

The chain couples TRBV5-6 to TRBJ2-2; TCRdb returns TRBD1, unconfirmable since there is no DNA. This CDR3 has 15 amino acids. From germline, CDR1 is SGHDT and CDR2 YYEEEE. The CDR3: CASSLKDIYTGELFF.

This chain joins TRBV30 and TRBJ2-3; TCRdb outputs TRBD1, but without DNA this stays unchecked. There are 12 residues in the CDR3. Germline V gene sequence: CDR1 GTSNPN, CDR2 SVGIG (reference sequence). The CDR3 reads CAGTGGGDTQYF.

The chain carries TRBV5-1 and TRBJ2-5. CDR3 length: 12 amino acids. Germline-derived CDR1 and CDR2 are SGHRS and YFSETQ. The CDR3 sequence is CASSLGAETQYF.